This T cell receptor beta chain was obtained from a study of cytomegalovirus exposure and HLA in healthy donors. Study-level results: Donors were assumed by presence/absence analyses to have roughly uniform sequencing depth. Association with HLA alleles at 0.05 false discovery rate was found for around 17,000 TCR beta sequences in a later analysis.

Trimming removed 5 bases from V and 5 bases from J; junction bases left unmatched: 10. There are 15 residues in the CDR3. Germline V gene data show CDR1 as SGHKS and CDR2 as YYEKEE (reference sequence). Concerning this clone itself: Its antigen is undetermined.

The donors (healthy individuals) were bone marrow donors. Researchers ran the PCR with 60 Vbeta and 13 Jbeta primers. Assay used: immunoSEQ multiplex PCR; TCRdb lists only in-frame clones, some missing. Of some 150,000 clones in the sample, roughly 80% were seen once. The genes are TRBV5-5 and TRBJ1-5, with 7 bases identical to TRBD1. This receptor was taken from a woman under 40 in good health and CMV-seronegative. The material sequenced was PBMCs. CDR3 coding DNA: TGTGCCAGCAGTCAAACAGGGGTAGTGCATCAGCCCCAGCATTTT. Translated, it gives CASSQTGVVHQPQHF.